This is a list of T cell receptor beta chains from one sample in a study of blood T cell repertoires in COVID-19. The assay was immunoSEQ multiplex PCR, and TCRdb's table has in-frame clones only and misses some. The sample consists of about 45,000 clones, around 85% of them appearing once. Sequencing input: peripheral blood. These receptor sequences come from a woman aged 80 or over with acute or convalescent COVID-19. Each CDR3 is given without its conserved first and last residue. Each record gives: D gene, V gene, J gene, CDR3 protein. A D gene is named only where the DNA matches it firmly.

TRBD2	TRBV7-9	TRBJ2-5	ASSPGLGGRETQY
TRBD1	TRBV3-1/TRBV3-2	TRBJ2-2	ASSQKGATGELF
TRBD1	TRBV18	TRBJ1-2	ASSPNLLTGAHTLNYGYT
NA	TRBV19	TRBJ2-4	ASDPGGAIDQY
TRBD1	TRBV3-1/TRBV3-2	TRBJ1-2	ASSHSGDRVLSSGYT
NA	TRBV5-5	TRBJ1-6	ASSLAGNNSPLH
NA	TRBV21-1	TRBJ1-5	ASSQSLKQGASQPQH
TRBD1	TRBV3-1/TRBV3-2	TRBJ2-5	ASSPQPGTGYLETQY
NA	TRBV4-2	TRBJ2-7	ASSQGLVYEQY
NA	TRBV5-1	TRBJ1-5	ASSLEGQTHQPQH
NA	TRBV12-3/TRBV12-4	TRBJ2-7	ASSREPSLSQY
NA	TRBV29-1	TRBJ1-1	SVDIVGTEAF